This T cell receptor beta chain was sequenced for a study of control samples from healthy donors and cancer patients. V lost 4 bases, J lost 11 bases, and 16 bases lay in between. Germline V gene lookup returns CDR1 SGHRS and CDR2 YFSETQ. The CDR3 is made up of 14 amino acids. Sequencing used immunoSEQ multiplex PCR; TCRdb keeps in-frame clones, though not all of them. This table holds 120,000 to 150,000 clones, about 89% found once. V usage is TRBV5-1 and J usage is TRBJ1-6; D remains unclear. The origin of this receptor is a man aged 18-30 years in good health. The sequencing sample was made of blood. CDR3 in amino acids: CASSPMAPSAPLHF. DNA of the CDR3: TGCGCCAGCAGCCCCATGGCGCCTTCGGCACCCCTCCACTTT.